The sample holds many counts of the clone carrying this TCR beta chain. This sample was taken from a study of blood T cell repertoires in COVID-19. On the study more broadly: Samples representing acute and convalescent COVID-19 were sourced from the United States, Italy and Spain. Sources were T cells, B-cell-depleted T cells, or PBMCs; the material itself was cDNA or gDNA.

J gave up 8 bases and V 0 bases, and 7 bases lay outside the gene matches. Germline assignment: CDR1 SGHTS and CDR2 YDEGEE. CDR3 length: 15 residues. Original methodology: Estimated nucleated cell counts came from reference gene primer amplification. Profiled with immunoSEQ multiplex PCR; TCRdb holds only in-frame clones, not every one. For V, J and clone size, that table is used; D and trimming come from the DNA. The profile shows 270,000 or so clones, more than 65% of them singletons. This chain joins TRBV5-8 and TRBJ1-4; 7 nucleotides agree with TRBD1. The sequencing input was peripheral blood. The sequence came from a woman under 30 with acute or convalescent COVID-19. CDR3 sequence (DNA): TGTGCCAGCAGCTTGGTGGACAGGTTCCAGGAAAAACTGTTTTTT. It specifies CASSLVDRFQEKLFF.